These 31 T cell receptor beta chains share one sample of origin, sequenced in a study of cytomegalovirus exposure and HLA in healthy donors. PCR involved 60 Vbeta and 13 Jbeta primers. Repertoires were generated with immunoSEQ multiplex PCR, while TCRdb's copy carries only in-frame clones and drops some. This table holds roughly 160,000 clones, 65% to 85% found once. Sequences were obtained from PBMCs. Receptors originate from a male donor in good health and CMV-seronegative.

DNA for the CDR3: TGTGCCAGCAGTTCATACAGGGGACCCGGGGAGCTGTTTTTT. Translating it yields CASSSYRGPGELFF. The chain links TRBV7-9 to TRBJ2-2, with 7 bases aligning to TRBD1. The ends lost 6 bases at V and 6 bases at J; junction bases unmatched: 7. This CDR3 contains 14 residues. Germline assignment: CDR1 SEHNR and CDR2 FQNEAQ (reference sequence).

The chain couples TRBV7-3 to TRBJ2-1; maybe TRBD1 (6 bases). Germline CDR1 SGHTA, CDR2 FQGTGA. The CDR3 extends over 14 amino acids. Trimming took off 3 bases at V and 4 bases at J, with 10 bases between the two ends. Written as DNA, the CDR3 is TGTGCCAGCAGCTTGGGACACGGATACAATGAGCAGTTCTTC. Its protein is CASSLGHGYNEQFF.

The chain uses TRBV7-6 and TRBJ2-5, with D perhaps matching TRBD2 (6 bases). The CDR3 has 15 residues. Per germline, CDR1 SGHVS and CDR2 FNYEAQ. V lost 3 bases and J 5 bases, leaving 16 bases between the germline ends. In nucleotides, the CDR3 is TGTGCCAGCAGCTTCCCTAGCGAGCTCGGCGAGACCCAGTACTTC. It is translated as CASSFPSELGETQYF.

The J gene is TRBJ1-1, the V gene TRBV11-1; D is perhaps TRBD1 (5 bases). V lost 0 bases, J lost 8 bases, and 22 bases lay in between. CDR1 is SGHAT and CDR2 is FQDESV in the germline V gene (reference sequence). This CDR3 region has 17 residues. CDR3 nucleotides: TGTGCCAGCAGCTTAGCGGGAAAGGGGCACGTCGCTGGAGAAGCTTTCTTT. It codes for CASSLAGKGHVAGEAFF.

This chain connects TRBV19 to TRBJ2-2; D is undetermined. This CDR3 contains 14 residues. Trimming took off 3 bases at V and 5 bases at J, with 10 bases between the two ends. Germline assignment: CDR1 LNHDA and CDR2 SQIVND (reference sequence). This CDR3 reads CASSISGYTGELFF. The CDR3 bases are TGTGCCAGTAGTATCTCCGGGTATACCGGGGAGCTGTTTTTT.

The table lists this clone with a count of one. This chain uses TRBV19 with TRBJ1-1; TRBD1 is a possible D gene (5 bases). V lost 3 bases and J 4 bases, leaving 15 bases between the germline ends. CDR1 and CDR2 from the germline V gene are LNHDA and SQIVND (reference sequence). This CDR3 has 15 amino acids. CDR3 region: CASSMLGEVGTEAFF. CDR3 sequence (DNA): TGTGCCAGTAGTATGTTGGGGGAGGTTGGCACTGAAGCTTTCTTT. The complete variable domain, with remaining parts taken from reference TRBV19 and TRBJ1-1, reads DGGITQSPKYLFRKEGQNVTLSCEQNLNHDAMYWYRQDPGQGLRLIYYSQIVNDFQKGDIAEGYSVSREKKESFPLTVTSAQKNPTAFYLCASSMLGEVGTEAFFGQGTRLTVV.

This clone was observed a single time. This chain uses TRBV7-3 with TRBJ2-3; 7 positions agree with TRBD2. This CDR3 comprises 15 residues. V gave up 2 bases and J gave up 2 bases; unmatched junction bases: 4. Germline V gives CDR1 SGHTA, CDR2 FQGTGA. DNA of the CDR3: TGTGCCAGCAGCTTAGTGGCGGGGGACACAGATACGCAGTATTTT. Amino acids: CASSLVAGDTDTQYF. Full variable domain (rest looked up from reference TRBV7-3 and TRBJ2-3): GAGVSQTPSNKVTEKGKYVELRCDPISGHTALYWYRQSLGQGPEFLIYFQGTGAADDSGLPNDRFFAVRPEGSVSTLKIQRTERGDSAVYLCASSLVAGDTDTQYFGPGTRLTVL.

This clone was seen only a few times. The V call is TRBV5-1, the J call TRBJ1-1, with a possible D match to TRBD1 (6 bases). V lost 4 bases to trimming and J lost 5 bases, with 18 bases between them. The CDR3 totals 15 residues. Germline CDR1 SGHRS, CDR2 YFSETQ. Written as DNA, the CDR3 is TGCGCCAGCAGCCCCATGGACAGCGTCGTTACTGAAGCTTTCTTT. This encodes CASSPMDSVVTEAFF.

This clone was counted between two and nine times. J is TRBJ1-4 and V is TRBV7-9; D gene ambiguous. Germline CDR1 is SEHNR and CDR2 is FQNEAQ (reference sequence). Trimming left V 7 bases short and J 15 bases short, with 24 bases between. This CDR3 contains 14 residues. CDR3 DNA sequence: TGTGCCAGCACCGACGGTGGAACGTATCAGAGGTTGTTTTTT. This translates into CASTDGGTYQRLFF.

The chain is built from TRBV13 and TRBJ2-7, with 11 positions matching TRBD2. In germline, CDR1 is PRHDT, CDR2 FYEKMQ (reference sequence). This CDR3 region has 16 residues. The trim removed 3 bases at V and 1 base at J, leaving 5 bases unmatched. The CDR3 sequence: CASSFGLAGGSYEQYF. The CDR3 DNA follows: TGTGCCAGCAGCTTTGGTTTAGCGGGAGGGTCCTACGAGCAGTACTTC.

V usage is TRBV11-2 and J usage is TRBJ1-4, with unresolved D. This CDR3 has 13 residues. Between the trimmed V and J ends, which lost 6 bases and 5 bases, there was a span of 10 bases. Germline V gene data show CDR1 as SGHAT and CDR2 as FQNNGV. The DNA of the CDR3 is TGTGCCAGCAGAGGGCCGGGGAATGAAAAACTGTTTTTT. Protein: CASRGPGNEKLFF. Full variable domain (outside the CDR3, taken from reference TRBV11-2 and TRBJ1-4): EAGVAQSPRYKIIEKRQSVAFWCNPISGHATLYWYQQILGQGPKLLIQFQNNGVVDDSQLPKDRFSAERLKGVDSTLKIQPAKLEDSAVYLCASRGPGNEKLFFGSGTQLSVL.

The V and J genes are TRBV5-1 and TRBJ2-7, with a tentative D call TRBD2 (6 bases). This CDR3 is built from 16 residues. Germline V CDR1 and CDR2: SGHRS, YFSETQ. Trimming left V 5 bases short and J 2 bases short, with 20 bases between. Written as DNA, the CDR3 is TGCGCCAGCAGTGCCGGGGGTGTGCCCACGACCTACGAGCAGTACTTC. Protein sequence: CASSAGGVPTTYEQYF.

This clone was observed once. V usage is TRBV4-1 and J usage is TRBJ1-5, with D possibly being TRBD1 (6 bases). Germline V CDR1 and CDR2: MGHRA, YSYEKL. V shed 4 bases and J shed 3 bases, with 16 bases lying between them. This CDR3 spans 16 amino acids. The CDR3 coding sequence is TGCGCCAGCAGCCTGACCCCCGGACAGTCCAATCAGCCCCAGCATTTT. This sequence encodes CASSLTPGQSNQPQHF.

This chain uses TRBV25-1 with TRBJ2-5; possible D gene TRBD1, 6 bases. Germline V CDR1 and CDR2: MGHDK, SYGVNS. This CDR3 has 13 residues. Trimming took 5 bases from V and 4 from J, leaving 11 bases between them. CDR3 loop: CASSRTGLETQYF. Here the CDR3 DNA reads TGTGCCAGCAGTCGCACAGGGTTAGAGACCCAGTACTTC.

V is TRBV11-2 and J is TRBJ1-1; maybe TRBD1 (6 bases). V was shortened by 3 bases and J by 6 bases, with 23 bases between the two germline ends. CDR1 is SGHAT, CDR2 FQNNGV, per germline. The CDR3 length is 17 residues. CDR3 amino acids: CASSFPGHPIQSPEAFF. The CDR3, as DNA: TGTGCCAGCAGCTTTCCGGGACACCCAATTCAGAGCCCTGAAGCTTTCTTT.

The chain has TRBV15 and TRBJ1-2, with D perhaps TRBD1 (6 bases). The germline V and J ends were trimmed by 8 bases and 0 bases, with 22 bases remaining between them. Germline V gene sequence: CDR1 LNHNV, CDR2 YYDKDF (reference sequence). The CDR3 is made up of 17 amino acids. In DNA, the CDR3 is TGTGCCACCCGAGTAGGGACACAACCTGTAACTAACTATGGCTACACCTTC. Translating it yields CATRVGTQPVTNYGYTF.

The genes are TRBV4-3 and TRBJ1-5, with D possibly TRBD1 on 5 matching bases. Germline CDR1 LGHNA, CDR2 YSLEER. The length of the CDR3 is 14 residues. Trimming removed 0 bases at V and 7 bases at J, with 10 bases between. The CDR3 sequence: CASSQDARVQPQHF. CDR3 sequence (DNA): TGCGCCAGCAGCCAAGATGCCAGGGTCCAGCCCCAGCATTTT.

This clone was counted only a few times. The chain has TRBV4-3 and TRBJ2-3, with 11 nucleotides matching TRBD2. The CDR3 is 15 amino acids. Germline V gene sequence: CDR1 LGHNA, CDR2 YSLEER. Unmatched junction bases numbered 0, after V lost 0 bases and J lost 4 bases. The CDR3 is CASSQDSGGADTQYF. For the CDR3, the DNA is TGCGCCAGCAGCCAAGATAGCGGGGGGGCAGATACGCAGTATTTT.

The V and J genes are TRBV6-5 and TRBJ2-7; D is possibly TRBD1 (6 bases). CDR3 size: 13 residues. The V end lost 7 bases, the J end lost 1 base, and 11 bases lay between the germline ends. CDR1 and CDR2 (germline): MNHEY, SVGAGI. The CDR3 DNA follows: TGTGCCAGCAAGGTCCAGGGGTCCTACGAGCAGTACTTC. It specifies CASKVQGSYEQYF.

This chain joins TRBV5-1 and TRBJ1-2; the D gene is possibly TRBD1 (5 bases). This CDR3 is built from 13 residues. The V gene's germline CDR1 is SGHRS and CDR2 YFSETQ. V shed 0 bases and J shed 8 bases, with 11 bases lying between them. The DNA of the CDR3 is TGCGCCAGCAGCTTGGCTGGGGCTGGAGGCTACACCTTC. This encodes CASSLAGAGGYTF.

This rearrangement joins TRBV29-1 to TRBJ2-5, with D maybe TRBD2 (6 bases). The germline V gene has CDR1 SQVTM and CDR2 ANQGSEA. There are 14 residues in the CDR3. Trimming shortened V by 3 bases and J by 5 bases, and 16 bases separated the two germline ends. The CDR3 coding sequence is TGCAGCGTTGAGGGGGACTCTCATGGGGAGACCCAGTACTTC. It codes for CSVEGDSHGETQYF.

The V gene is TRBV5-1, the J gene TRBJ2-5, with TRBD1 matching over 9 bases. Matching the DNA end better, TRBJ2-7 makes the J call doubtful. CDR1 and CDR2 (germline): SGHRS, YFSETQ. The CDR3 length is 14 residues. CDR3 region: CASSFRDRAYEQYF. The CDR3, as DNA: TGCGCCAGCAGCTTTAGGGACAGGGCCTACGAGCAGTACTTC.

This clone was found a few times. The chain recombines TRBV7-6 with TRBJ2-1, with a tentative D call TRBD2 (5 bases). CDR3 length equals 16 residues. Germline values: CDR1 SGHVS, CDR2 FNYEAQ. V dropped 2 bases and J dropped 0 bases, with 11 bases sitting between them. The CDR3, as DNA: TGTGCCAGCAGCTTAACCGCCCGGGGCTCCTACAATGAGCAGTTCTTC. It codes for CASSLTARGSYNEQFF.

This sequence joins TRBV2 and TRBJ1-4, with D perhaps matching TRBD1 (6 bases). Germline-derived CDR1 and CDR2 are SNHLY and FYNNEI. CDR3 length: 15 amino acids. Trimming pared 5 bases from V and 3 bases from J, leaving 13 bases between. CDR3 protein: CASSLTGLANEKLFF. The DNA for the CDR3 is TGTGCCAGCAGTTTAACAGGGTTGGCTAATGAAAAACTGTTTTTT.

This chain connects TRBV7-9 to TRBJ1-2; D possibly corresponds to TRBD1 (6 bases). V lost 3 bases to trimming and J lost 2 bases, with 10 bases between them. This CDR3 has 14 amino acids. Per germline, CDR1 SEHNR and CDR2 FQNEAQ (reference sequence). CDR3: CASSLAGENYGYTF. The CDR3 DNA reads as TGTGCCAGCAGCTTGGCAGGGGAGAACTATGGCTACACCTTC.

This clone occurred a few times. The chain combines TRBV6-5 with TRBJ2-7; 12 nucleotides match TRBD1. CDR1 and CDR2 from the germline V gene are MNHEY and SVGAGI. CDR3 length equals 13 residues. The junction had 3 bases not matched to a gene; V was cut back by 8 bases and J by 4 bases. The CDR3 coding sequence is TGTGCCAGCGGGACAGGGGGCAATTACGAGCAGTACTTC. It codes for CASGTGGNYEQYF.

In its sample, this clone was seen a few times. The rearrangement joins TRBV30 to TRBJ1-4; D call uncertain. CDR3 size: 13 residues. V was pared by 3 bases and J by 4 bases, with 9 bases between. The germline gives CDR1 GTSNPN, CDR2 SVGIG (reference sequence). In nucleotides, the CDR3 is TGTGCCTGGAGCATGACACTTAATGAAAAACTGTTTTTT. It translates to CAWSMTLNEKLFF.

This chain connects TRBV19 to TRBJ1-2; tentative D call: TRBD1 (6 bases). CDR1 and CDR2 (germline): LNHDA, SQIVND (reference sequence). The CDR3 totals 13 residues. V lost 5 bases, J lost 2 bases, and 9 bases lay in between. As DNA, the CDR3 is TGTGCCAGTAGTCGAACAGGGAACTATGGCTACACCTTC. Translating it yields CASSRTGNYGYTF.

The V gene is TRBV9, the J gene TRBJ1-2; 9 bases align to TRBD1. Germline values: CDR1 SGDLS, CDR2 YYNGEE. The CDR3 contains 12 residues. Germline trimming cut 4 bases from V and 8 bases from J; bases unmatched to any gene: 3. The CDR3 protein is CASSSGQGGYTF. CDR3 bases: TGTGCCAGCAGCTCTGGACAGGGGGGCTACACCTTC.

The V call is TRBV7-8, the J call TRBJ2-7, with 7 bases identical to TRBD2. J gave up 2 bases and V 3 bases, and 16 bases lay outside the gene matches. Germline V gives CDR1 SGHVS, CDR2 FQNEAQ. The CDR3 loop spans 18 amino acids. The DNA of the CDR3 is TGTGCCAGCAGCTTCTTTGACTGGAGGCCCCTAGCGGCCTACGAGCAGTACTTC. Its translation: CASSFFDWRPLAAYEQYF. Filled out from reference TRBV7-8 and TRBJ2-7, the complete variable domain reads GAGVSQSPRYKVAKRGQDVALRCDPISGHVSLFWYQQALGQGPEFLTYFQNEAQLDKSGLPSDRFFAERPEGSVSTLKIQRTQQEDSAVYLCASSFFDWRPLAAYEQYFGPGTRLTVT.

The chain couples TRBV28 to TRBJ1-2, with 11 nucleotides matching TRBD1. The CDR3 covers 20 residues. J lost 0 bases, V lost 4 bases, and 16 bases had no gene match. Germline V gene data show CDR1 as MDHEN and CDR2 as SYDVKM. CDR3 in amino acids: CASSSPLGTGGMIANYGYTF. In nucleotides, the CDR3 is TGTGCCAGCAGTTCCCCCTTAGGGACAGGGGGGATGATAGCTAACTATGGCTACACCTTC.